The present T cell receptor beta chain was sequenced within a study of blood T cell repertoires in COVID-19. The trim removed 5 bases at V and 4 bases at J, leaving 8 bases unmatched. Per germline, CDR1 LNHDA and CDR2 SQIVND (reference sequence). This CDR3 is built from 16 residues. Clones were read by immunoSEQ multiplex PCR, and TCRdb kept only the in-frame ones, dropping some. The data show around 460,000 clones, with 85% to 90% seen just once and 0.75% to 0.85% held by the top ten. The V call is TRBV19, the J call TRBJ2-2; 9 bases are shared with TRBD2. Sequences were obtained from peripheral blood. This receptor was identified in a man aged 18 to 35 with COVID-19, enrolled during active disease. CDR3 amino acids: CASSPPSGVSTGELFF. CDR3 nucleotides: TGTGCCAGTAGTCCGCCTAGCGGGGTGAGCACCGGGGAGCTGTTTTTT. The entire variable domain, with the rest obtained from reference TRBV19 and TRBJ2-2, is as follows: DGGITQSPKYLFRKEGQNVTLSCEQNLNHDAMYWYRQDPGQGLRLIYYSQIVNDFQKGDIAEGYSVSREKKESFPLTVTSAQKNPTAFYLCASSPPSGVSTGELFFGEGSRLTVL.